This is a list of T cell receptor beta chains from one sample in a study of T cell responses to AZD1222 COVID-19 vaccine. Clones were sequenced by immunoSEQ multiplex PCR, and TCRdb holds only the in-frame ones, with some missing. The repertoire consists of over 100,000 clones, with roughly nine tenths occurring once and the leading ten covering 5% to 6.5%. Sequences were derived from peripheral blood, sampled on day 0 of AZD1222 vaccination. These receptors originate from an adult in good health. CDR3s include the opening cysteine and the closing phenylalanine or tryptophan. The D gene is left open where the match is weak. Clone size is stated in some rows and not others, as once, few, many or a class when expanded.

j_call d_call cdr3_length clone_size v_call cdr3_nt cdr3_aa
TRBJ1-1 TRBD1 15 NA TRBV2 TGTGCCAGCAGTGAGGTTAACAGGGGTGTCACTGAAGCTTTCTTT CASSEVNRGVTEAFF
TRBJ2-4 TRBD1 17 NA TRBV5-6 TGTGCCAGCAGCTTGGGTCGGGACAGAAGTCCCAAAAACATTCAGTACTTC CASSLGRDRSPKNIQYF
TRBJ1-5 NA 16 NA TRBV19 TGTGCCAGTACCCCAGCGGGACGGATCGTGGGTCAGCCCCAGCATTTT CASTPAGRIVGQPQHF
TRBJ1-4 NA 14 few TRBV5-1 TGCGCCAGCAGCTTGGGGCAGGGTCGTGAAAAACTGTTTTTT CASSLGQGREKLFF
TRBJ1-2 TRBD1 14 NA TRBV10-3 TGTGCCACCAAGAATGGACAGGGGGCGGATGGCTACACCTTC CATKNGQGADGYTF
TRBJ1-1 NA 14 once TRBV20-1 TGCAGTGCTAGTTCTGGGCTGATGAACACTGAAGCTTTCTTT CSASSGLMNTEAFF
TRBJ2-5 NA 14 NA TRBV7-6 TGTGCCAGCAGCTTATCGAGATGGGGGGAGACCCAGTACTTC CASSLSRWGETQYF
TRBJ1-3 NA 14 NA TRBV6-5 TGTGCCAGCAGTTTCCTCAGGGGCGGAAACACCATATATTTT CASSFLRGGNTIYF
TRBJ1-6 NA 11 once TRBV7-9 TGTGCCAGCAGCTTAGACTCACCCCTCCACTTT CASSLDSPLHF
TRBJ2-1 NA 15 NA TRBV27 TGTGCCAGCAGTTCGGCAGGGCTGGGAGTCAATGAGCAGTTCTTC CASSSAGLGVNEQFF
TRBJ1-6 NA 15 NA TRBV6-5 TGTGCCAGCAGGTTAGGGCAGGGCAATAATTCACCCCTCCACTTT CASRLGQGNNSPLHF
TRBJ1-1 NA 12 once TRBV7-2 TGTGCCAGCAGCTTCTGGAACACTGAAGCTTTCTTT CASSFWNTEAFF
TRBJ1-6 NA 19 few TRBV3-1/TRBV3-2 TGTGCCAGCAGCCAAGACCTGGGACAAGTCTCGTCCTATAATTCACCCCTCCACTTT CASSQDLGQVSSYNSPLHF
TRBJ2-1 NA 13 NA TRBV12-3/TRBV12-4 TGTGCCAGCAGTTTAGTTAATCCAGGTGAGCAGTTCTTC CASSLVNPGEQFF
TRBJ2-3 NA 16 NA TRBV7-6 TGTGCCAGCAGCCCTAGGGCCACAGGGTCCACAGATACGCAGTATTTT CASSPRATGSTDTQYF
TRBJ1-1 NA 12 NA TRBV19 TGTGCCAGTAGTAAAGGGGTGTGGGAAGCTTTCTTT CASSKGVWEAFF
TRBJ2-2 NA 12 NA TRBV27 TGTGCCAGCAGTCTGCAACCCGGGGAGCTGTTTTTT CASSLQPGELFF
TRBJ1-2 TRBD1 12 NA TRBV7-2 TGTGCCAGCGCACAGGGGGTGGACGGCTACACCTTC CASAQGVDGYTF
TRBJ2-2 NA 14 NA TRBV6-5 TGTGCCAGCGGGATGGGGCTTTTGACGGGGGAGCTGTTTTTT CASGMGLLTGELFF
TRBJ1-2 NA 17 NA TRBV12-2 TGTGCAAGTCGCGCTCTACCCTGGGTTGACAGGGAAAATGGCTACACCTTC CASRALPWVDRENGYTF
TRBJ1-5 TRBD1 17 NA TRBV7-8 TGTGCCAGCAGCTTAGGACAGGGATTCTATAGCAATCAGCCCCAGCATTTT CASSLGQGFYSNQPQHF
TRBJ1-2 NA 15 NA TRBV5-6 TGTGCCAGCAGCTTGGCGGTCACAGAAATCTATGGCTACACCTTC CASSLAVTEIYGYTF
TRBJ1-1 NA 14 NA TRBV6-2/TRBV6-3 TGTGCCAGCAGTTACTCATGGGGGGACACTGAAGCTTTCTTT CASSYSWGDTEAFF
TRBJ2-3 TRBD2 16 NA TRBV9 TGTGCCAGCAGCTCGCAAGCGGGGGGGCTAACAGATACGCAGTATTTT CASSSQAGGLTDTQYF
TRBJ2-7 TRBD1 14 NA TRBV6-5 TGTGCCAGCAGTACTTTGACAGGGGGCTACGAGCAGTACTTC CASSTLTGGYEQYF
TRBJ1-6 NA 18 NA TRBV18 TGTGCCAGCTCACGCGACAGGCCCCAAACCTCCTATAATTCACCCCTCCACTTT CASSRDRPQTSYNSPLHF
TRBJ2-2 TRBD1 15 once TRBV2 TGTGCCAGCAAGGTCGACAGGGGGCACACCGGGGAGCTGTTTTTT CASKVDRGHTGELFF
TRBJ1-5 NA 13 NA TRBV2 TGTGCCAGCTCGACAGGAGAGAGTCTTAGGCAGCATTTT CASSTGESLRQHF
TRBJ1-6 NA 15 NA TRBV5-1 TGCGCCAGCAGCTTGGCGGGACTGAGTAATTCACCCCTCCACTTT CASSLAGLSNSPLHF
TRBJ1-6 TRBD1 15 NA TRBV18 TGTGCCAGCTCACCGACAGGGGGCATCAATTCACCCCTCCACTTT CASSPTGGINSPLHF
TRBJ2-5 NA 14 NA TRBV18 TGTGCCAGCTCACCAGAAGCCCTTCAAGAGACCCAGTACTTC CASSPEALQETQYF
TRBJ1-4 NA 13 NA TRBV29-1 TGCAGCGTTGAGGTACGGGGAGACGAAAAACTGTTTTTT CSVEVRGDEKLFF
TRBJ2-7 TRBD2 15 NA TRBV6-6 TGTGCCAGCAGTTATGGACTAGCGGGACCACCCGAGCAGTACTTC CASSYGLAGPPEQYF
TRBJ1-5 NA 16 NA TRBV5-6 TGTGCCAGCAGCCCCTCCCCCCCCACCCTCGATCAGCCCCAGCATTTT CASSPSPPTLDQPQHF
TRBJ1-2 NA 16 NA TRBV7-9 TGTGCCAGCAGCCCCCAGCCCTCAGGTGCCACGGGTGGCTACACCTTC CASSPQPSGATGGYTF
TRBJ1-1 NA 13 NA TRBV29-1 TGCAGCGTTCATTCCGGGACTTCCACTGAAGCTTTCTTT CSVHSGTSTEAFF
TRBJ1-1 NA 13 NA TRBV18 TGTGCCAGCTCATCTGACCGAGGGGTGGGAGCTTTCTTT CASSSDRGVGAFF
TRBJ1-1 NA 14 NA TRBV1 TGCACCAGCCGGGACAGGGGTCCGGACACTGAAGCTTTCTTT CTSRDRGPDTEAFF
TRBJ1-1 NA 12 NA TRBV6-5 TGTGCCAGCAGCCTCGGGACGAATCGTCCTTTCTTT CASSLGTNRPFF
TRBJ2-1 TRBD2 16 NA TRBV2 TGTGCCAGCAGTGTCCAGGGACTAGCGGGGGACAATGAGCAGTTCTTC CASSVQGLAGDNEQFF
TRBJ2-5 NA 15 NA TRBV9 TGTGCCAGCAGCGTAGGGAACAGGGGAGGAGAGACCCAGTACTTC CASSVGNRGGETQYF
TRBJ1-3 NA 14 NA TRBV19 TGTGCCAGTAGTATAGTGCGTTCTGGAAACACCATATATTTT CASSIVRSGNTIYF
TRBJ2-3 NA 16 NA TRBV9 TGTGCCAGCGGGCCTTATGGGGGGGGGCGCACAGATACGCAGTATTTT CASGPYGGGRTDTQYF
TRBJ1-1 NA 13 NA TRBV6-5 TGTGCCAGCGCGGGGGGAGTGAACACTGAAGCTTTCTTT CASAGGVNTEAFF
TRBJ2-7 NA 13 NA TRBV15 TGTGCCACCAGCGCGGCCATCTCCTACGAGCAGTACTTC CATSAAISYEQYF